The clone carrying this T cell receptor (beta chain) has just one count. This record comes from a study of blood T cell repertoires in COVID-19. Study-wide context: In each case, the material was cDNA or gDNA derived from T cells, B-cell-depleted T cells, or PBMCs.

J lost 0 bases, V lost 2 bases, and 4 bases had no gene match. The CDR3 is 15 amino acids. From germline, CDR1 is KGHSH and CDR2 LQKENI. Profiling relied on immunoSEQ multiplex PCR, and the TCRdb table lists in-frame clones only, not all of them. The profile shows around 210,000 clones, about 82% of them singletons. This TCR was recovered from a man in his sixties with COVID-19, enrolled during active disease. Sequencing was performed on peripheral blood. This rearrangement joins TRBV18 to TRBJ2-7, with 7 bases matching TRBD2. The CDR3 region is CASSPVGGSSYEQYF. In DNA form, the CDR3 reads TGTGCCAGCTCACCAGTCGGGGGGAGCTCCTACGAGCAGTACTTC.